The present entry profiles one T cell receptor (beta chain) with its context. This specimen belongs to a study of T cells in tuberculosis. The CDR3 spans 16 residues. Germline V gene lookup returns CDR1 SGHTA and CDR2 FQGNSA. The V segment lost 0 bases and the J segment 2 bases; nucleotides outside the gene matches: 3. Time point described: new active TB diagnosis, blood taken before or within 7 days of starting treatment. This table comes from immunoSEQ multiplex PCR, and its TCRdb copy is limited to in-frame clones, with some not included. The sample contains about 5,500 clones, approximately 97% of which appear only once.

This sequence joins TRBV7-2 and TRBJ2-5, with 10 bases fitting TRBD2. The sequence was obtained from an adult with tuberculosis. The sample here was PBMCs, taken at tuberculosis diagnosis. The CDR3 DNA follows: TGTGCCAGCAGCTTAGCGGCTAGCGGGGGACAAGAGACCCAGTACTTC. Residues: CASSLAASGGQETQYF.